This entry describes one T cell receptor (beta chain). Antigen unknown. The data were obtained in a study of vaccination and CD4 T cells after COVID-19. Oncomine TCR Beta short-read sequencing was applied to DNA from cultured CD4+ T cells. TCRdb used MiXCR to reprocess the PCR reads, holding one entry per CDR3 protein. Here the sample spans roughly 12,000 distinct CDR3 sequences, 45% to 75% being singletons. Treatment indicated: roughly nine-day PBMC culture with coronavirus spike peptide pools or control peptides (ViraFEST assay). Overall study findings and caveats: A comparatively limited set of convalescent patients was examined, with no early post-infection timepoints.

This CDR3 has 15 amino acids. V lost 5 bases and J lost 2; bases outside the gene matches: 6. This receptor was identified in a human donor who had recovered from COVID-19. What was sequenced was CD4+ T cells from blood, cultured in vitro. This chain connects TRBV12-3 or TRBV12-4 to TRBJ2-7; 10 bases agree with TRBD2. CDR3 sequence (DNA): TGTGCCAGCAGTAGGCCTAGCGGGGGAACCTACGAGCAGTACTTC. Its translation is CASSRPSGGTYEQYF.